Sequencing of this T cell receptor beta chain was carried out in a study of blood T cell repertoires in COVID-19 (dated by TCRdb to the early 2020s). As for the study more broadly: The collaborator samples originated in the United States, Italy and Spain and spanned the acute and convalescent phases of COVID-19. The dataset comprised deeply sampled blood TCRbeta repertoires from subjects exposed to, actively infected with, or recovered from COVID-19. The material from the prospective study consisted of cDNA or gDNA derived from T cells, B-cell-depleted T cells, or PBMCs. A de-identified subject ID, COVID-19 status, age in years and sex were almost always included in the sample metadata. The repertoires were made available in a free public database intended to serve as a resource for research on the immune response to SARS-CoV-2. Samples came from the ongoing ImmuneRACE study (first 160 participants) plus 1,254 subjects from 6 global collaborators. HLA class I and class II types, where available, came from metadata supplied by the sample provider rather than from assay-based typing. Study-level results and caveats: Clinical and demographic metadata were provided uncurated, with the amount varying by source and participant.

Whole blood was collected in K2EDTA tubes by collaborating institutions according to the institutions' own protocols. For TCRbeta analysis, collaborators shipped samples as frozen whole blood, isolated PBMCs, or DNA extracted from either of those sample types. As to this clone: Its antigen is not yet known. No per-base quality is available; no much larger clone lies one base away.

TCRbeta CDR3 regions were amplified from genomic DNA by means of the immunoSEQ Assay, a bias-controlled multiplex PCR. In the original analysis: Nucleated cell counts per sample were estimated from amplification of reference gene primers within the assay. To quantify the absolute abundance of each unique TCRbeta CDR3 rearrangement, sequence reads were collapsed and filtered. For each sample, productive Simpson clonality was calculated by taking the square root of Simpson's diversity index across productive rearrangements. TCRdb carries this immuneACCESS record with in-frame sequences only. Its versions omit some clonotypes, under half of them owing to an unresolved V gene in the studies checked, with the rest unexplained. Clone size and V and J calls were adopted from that table, with D and trimming inferred from the DNA. The sample has about 94,000 clones on record, 80% of them singletons. Clones ranked in the top ten supply around 17% of the sample.

Spanning cysteine to phenylalanine, the CDR3 consists of 13 amino acids. This entry keeps only the CDR3 DNA: 39 bases, framed from base 1. According to the germline V gene, CDR1 reads SQVTM and CDR2 reads ANQGSEA. V loses 4 bases at its end and J loses 5 bases; junction bases beyond the gene matches: 5. The sample was peripheral blood. The TCR comes from a human donor in a cohort sampled during active COVID-19. Recombination linked TRBV29-1 to TRBJ1-2; the central 9 bases match TRBD1. The CDR3: CSVGTGTGYGYTF. The DNA is as follows: TGCAGCGTTGGTACCGGGACAGGGTATGGCTACACCTTC.